The T cell receptor (beta chain) described here comes from a study of CD8 T cells in Susac syndrome. Each multiple sclerosis control was a treatment-naive patient with relapsing-remitting disease that was either stable or active. The V and J ends lost 0 bases and 2 bases respectively, with 13 bases between them. Germline CDR1 SQVTM, CDR2 ANQGSEA. The CDR3 sequence is 16 residues long. For this clonotype: The antigen remains unidentified.

The study, taken as a whole, reports: As the study acknowledged, the number of individuals who were part of its TCR sequencing and HLA analysis was relatively small.

RNA in amounts of roughly 0.5 to 1 ug was reverse transcribed with random hexamers. The TCR beta CDR3 was amplified by immunoSEQ multiplex PCR across 54 Vbeta, 13 Jbeta. Using its own MiXCR run on the immunoSEQ multiplex PCR reads, TCRdb lists one record per CDR3 protein. The data hold 200,000 to 250,000 distinct CDR3 sequences, with about 96% observed a single time. This TCR was recovered from a human donor with multiple sclerosis. This chain joins TRBV29-1 and TRBJ2-2, with a tentative D call TRBD2 (7 bases). The sample comprised CD4+ T cells from PBMCs. For the CDR3, the DNA is TGCAGCGTTGAAGATAGGGAGGGGGAAAACACCGGGGAGCTGTTTTTT. This gives the protein CSVEDREGENTGELFF.